This T cell receptor (beta chain) appears in the sequencing data of a study of cytomegalovirus exposure and HLA in healthy donors. The study's findings and limits: Accurate prediction of HLA-A and HLA-B alleles (for most subjects) was reportedly achieved from TCR beta sequences.

Sampled while nominally healthy, donors likely had unrecorded immune exposures. The primer mix had 60 Vbeta and 13 Jbeta primers. The repertoire was sequenced with immunoSEQ multiplex PCR; TCRdb's copy has only in-frame clones and lacks some. The profile shows over 130,000 clones, 79% of them singletons. Germline values: CDR1 PRHDT, CDR2 FYEKMQ (reference sequence). CDR3 length: 14 residues. The ends were cut back, 5 bases at V and 1 base at J, with 8 bases in the middle. About this clone itself: Its antigen is not identified.

This TCR derives from a human donor in good health. The chain uses TRBV13 and TRBJ2-2, with a possible D match to TRBD1 (5 bases). Sample: PBMCs. CDR3 DNA sequence: TGTGCCAGCAGCCCAGGGTGGAACACCGGGGAGCTGTTTTTT. Translated, it gives CASSPGWNTGELFF. Supplemented by reference TRBV13 and TRBJ2-2, the full variable domain reads AAGVIQSPRHLIKEKRETATLKCYPIPRHDTVYWYQQGPGQDPQFLISFYEKMQSDKGSIPDRFSAQQFSDYHSELNMSSLELGDSALYFCASSPGWNTGELFFGEGSRLTVL.